A single sample is the source of the 2 T cell receptor beta chains below, sequenced in a study of T cell changes during pregnancy in multiple sclerosis. The protocol was immunoSEQ multiplex PCR, while the TCRdb copy is restricted to in-frame clones and leaves out a portion. This table has 12,000 or so clones, 86% appearing once. The sample was CD8+ T cells from peripheral blood mononuclear cells, taken in the second trimester of pregnancy. Source of these receptors: a female donor in good health, enrolled as a control in a pregnancy study.

In its sample, this clone was seen once. The CDR3: CASSVSSGEHYEQYF. CDR3 nucleotide sequence: TGTGCCAGCAGCGTATCTAGCGGGGAGCACTACGAGCAGTACTTC. The chain has TRBV9 and TRBJ2-7, with 9 bases fitting TRBD2. The V gene end was trimmed by 1 base and the J gene end by 3 bases; junction bases not matched to a gene: 5. Germline V lookup: CDR1 SGDLS, CDR2 YYNGEE. The CDR3 is made up of 15 amino acids.

V gene TRBV7-8 combines with J gene TRBJ1-1; 9 nucleotides align to TRBD1. This CDR3 region has 14 residues. The V segment lost 6 bases and the J segment 0 bases; nucleotides outside the gene matches: 2. Germline CDR1 SGHVS, CDR2 FQNEAQ. The CDR3 reads CASRQGAMNTEAFF. CDR3 sequence (DNA): TGTGCCAGCAGACAGGGGGCGATGAACACTGAAGCTTTCTTT.